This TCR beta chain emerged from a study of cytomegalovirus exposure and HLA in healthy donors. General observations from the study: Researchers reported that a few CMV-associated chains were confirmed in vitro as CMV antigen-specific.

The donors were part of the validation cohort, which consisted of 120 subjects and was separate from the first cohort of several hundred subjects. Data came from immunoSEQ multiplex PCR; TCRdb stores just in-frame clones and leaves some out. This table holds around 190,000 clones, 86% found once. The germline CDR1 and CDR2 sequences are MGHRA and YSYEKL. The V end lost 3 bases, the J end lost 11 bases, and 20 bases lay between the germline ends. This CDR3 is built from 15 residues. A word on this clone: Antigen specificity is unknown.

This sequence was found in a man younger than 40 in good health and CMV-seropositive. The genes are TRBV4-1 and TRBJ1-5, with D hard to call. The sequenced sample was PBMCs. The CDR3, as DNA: TGCGCCAGCAGCCATCCCCCTGGGAAGAGTCGGGCCCAGCATTTT. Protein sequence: CASSHPPGKSRAQHF.